The clone carrying this T cell receptor (beta chain) came up many times. Its specificity is not known. This specimen comes from a study of T cells in Graves' hyperthyroidism and ophthalmopathy. Points from the study as a whole: The model anticipated ophthalmopathy a median around six months pre-onset.

TCR beta CDR3 sequences were amplified from RNA transcripts. Researchers ran a first-round RT-PCR on the TCR CDR3 using the HTBI primer set. TCRdb ran MiXCR on the multiplex PCR reads and lists one entry per CDR3 protein. The data hold approximately 480,000 distinct CDR3 sequences, with more than 20% observed a single time. Trimming pared 4 bases from V and 2 bases from J, leaving 15 bases between. The CDR3 is 15 amino acids. The germline V gene encodes CDR1 MGHRA and CDR2 YSYEKL. The genes are TRBV4-1 and TRBJ2-7, with D perhaps being TRBD1 or TRBD2 (5 bases each). Sample: blood. The TCR originated in a man aged 18 to 30 with Graves' hyperthyroidism. In DNA form, the CDR3 reads TGCGCCAGCAGCCCGGCCGGGACGCCAGCCTACGAGCAGTACTTC. Residues: CASSPAGTPAYEQYF.